This T cell receptor (beta chain) was captured in a study of T-cell reconstitution after alpha-beta-depleted transplantation in children. Ten or more counts support this clonotype. V gave up 4 bases and J gave up 8 bases, with 15 bases separating them. CDR1 and CDR2 (germline): SGHDT, YYEEEE. The CDR3 consists of 13 residues. Construction of the TCRbeta library involved unique molecular identifiers. From the PCR reads, TCRdb called clonotypes with MiXCR, one entry per CDR3 protein. The sample includes hundreds of thousands of distinct CDR3 sequences, approximately 12% of them seen just once. This chain links TRBV5-6 with TRBJ1-1; weak D call: TRBD1 (5 bases). The receptor's source is a human donor who donated a stem cell graft to a child with acute lymphoblastic leukemia. The sequencing here drew on PBMCs from the stem cell graft donor, taken from the stem cell graft. The CDR3 here is CASSTRGHREAFF. CDR3 coding DNA: TGTGCCAGCAGCACCCGAGGACACCGAGAAGCTTTCTTT.